A single sample gave rise to the 20 T cell receptor beta chains below, sequenced in a study of circulating CD8 cells and anti-PD-1 response in melanoma. TCR libraries were prepared from roughly 15 ng of total RNA with the QIAseq Immune Repertoire TCR panel. MiXCR was run by TCRdb on the reads, yielding one entry per CDR3 protein. Of 400 to 550 distinct CDR3 sequences in the sample, around 8.4% were seen once. From live CD3+CD8+TCRalphabeta+ cells, four PD-1 and/or TIGIT subsets were sorted. This specimen was CD8+ T cells from PBMCs, taken at baseline or after one month of anti-PD-1 therapy (not recorded which). The receptor source for this set is a human donor with melanoma.

The genes are TRBV24-1 and TRBJ2-1; 7 nucleotides line up with TRBD1. The germline V gene encodes CDR1 KGHDR and CDR2 SFDVKD. The ends lost 0 bases at V and 5 bases at J; junction bases unmatched: 3. This CDR3 has 15 residues. CDR3 region: CATSDLGQADNEQFF. CDR3 nucleotide sequence: TGTGCCACCAGTGATTTGGGACAGGCTGACAATGAGCAGTTCTTC.

On this clonotype itself: This clone may be a read error of a much larger clone one base away. V gene TRBV29-1 combines with J gene TRBJ2-7, with a tentative D call TRBD1 (6 bases). Looked up from germline, CDR1 is SQVTM and CDR2 is ANQGSEA. The CDR3 spans 10 residues. The chain's CDR3 is CSVGQTEQHF. The DNA for the CDR3 is TGCAGCGTCGGACAGACCGAGCAGCACTTC.

This clonotype is categorized as medium-sized. The chain is built from TRBV19 and TRBJ2-1; D may be TRBD2 (6 bases). The CDR3 totals 14 residues. Germline V gene data show CDR1 as LNHDA and CDR2 as SQIVND (reference sequence). Trimming took 3 bases from V and 1 from J, leaving 7 bases between them. The CDR3 sequence: CASSMGGSYNEQFF. The CDR3, as DNA: TGTGCCAGTAGTATGGGGGGATCCTACAATGAGCAGTTCTTC.

In its sample, this clonotype is large. The chain links TRBV19 to TRBJ2-1, with D tentatively TRBD1 or TRBD2 (5 bases each). The V gene's germline CDR1 is LNHDA and CDR2 SQIVND (reference sequence). This CDR3 region has 15 residues. The germline V and J ends were trimmed by 10 bases and 2 bases, with 18 bases remaining between them. The CDR3 region has the DNA TGTGCCACCTCCCCCGGGACCCCTACCTACAATGAGCAGTTCTTC. Amino acids: CATSPGTPTYNEQFF.

This clonotype is deemed large. The chain is built from TRBV19 and TRBJ2-7; no firm D call. In germline, CDR1 is LNHDA, CDR2 SQIVND (reference sequence). V was clipped by 2 bases and J by 3 bases, with 14 bases between them. This CDR3 has 15 amino acids. For the CDR3, the DNA is TGTGCCAGTAGTATACATTTCCAAGCCGGCTACGAGCAGTACTTC. Translating gives CASSIHFQAGYEQYF.

This clonotype counts as large (0.1 to 1%). DNA of the CDR3: TGCAGTGCTCCGTCAGCGGTCGTAGCCAAAAACATTCAGTACTTC. This sequence encodes CSAPSAVVAKNIQYF. The chain couples TRBV20-1 to TRBJ2-4, with TRBD2 as a possible D gene (5 bases). The CDR3 is 15 amino acids. The germline V and J ends were trimmed by 5 bases and 0 bases, with 14 bases remaining between them. In germline, CDR1 is DFQATT, CDR2 SNEGSKA (reference sequence).

This clonotype is deemed large. The chain links TRBV19 to TRBJ2-7, with 7 nucleotides matching TRBD1. The V gene's germline CDR1 is LNHDA and CDR2 SQIVND (reference sequence). V lost 5 bases to trimming and J lost 7 bases; unmatched junction nucleotides: 11. The CDR3 is made up of 14 amino acids. CDR3 protein: CASSQATGPWEQYF. The CDR3 DNA reads TGTGCCAGTAGTCAAGCGACAGGGCCGTGGGAGCAGTACTTC.

This clonotype was seen only once. The chain links TRBV28 to TRBJ2-7, with no clear D. This CDR3 comprises 11 residues. Germline CDR1 reads MDHEN; CDR2 reads SYDVKM. Trimming removed 4 bases at V and 2 bases at J, with 3 bases between. Written as DNA, the CDR3 is TGTGCCAGCAGTTGGGCCTACGAGCAGTACTTC. Protein sequence: CASSWAYEQYF.

This clonotype is termed medium-sized. The V call is TRBV5-1, the J call TRBJ2-7; a possible D gene is TRBD2 (5 bases). Germline V gene data show CDR1 as SGHRS and CDR2 as YFSETQ. The length of the CDR3 is 14 residues. The V and J ends lost 0 bases and 1 base respectively, with 8 bases between them. CDR3 sequence (DNA): TGCGCCAGCAGCTTGGCAAGGGAGTCCTACGAGCAGTACTTC. Translated: CASSLARESYEQYF.

Sample share makes this clonotype medium-sized. A much larger clone sits a single nucleotide away, making a read error possible. This rearrangement joins TRBV19 to TRBJ2-7; 12 nucleotides agree with TRBD1. Per the germline V gene, CDR1 is LNHDA and CDR2 is SQIVND (reference sequence). This CDR3 has 15 amino acids. CDR3 in amino acids: CASSKPGQGAYERYF. The CDR3 bases are TGTGCCAGTAGTAAACCGGGACAGGGGGCCTACGAGCGGTACTTC. Drawing the rest from reference TRBV19 and TRBJ2-7, the complete variable domain is DGGITQSPKYLFRKEGQNVTLSCEQNLNHDAMYWYRQDPGQGLRLIYYSQIVNDFQKGDIAEGYSVSREKKESFPLTVTSAQKNPTAFYLCASSKPGQGAYERYFGPGTRLTVT.

This clonotype is judged large. V gene TRBV24-1 combines with J gene TRBJ2-2; a weak D match, TRBD1 (6 bases). CDR3 length equals 19 residues. Germline V gives CDR1 KGHDR, CDR2 SFDVKD. Trimming stripped 3 bases from V and 0 bases from J, with 19 bases between. The CDR3 DNA follows: TGTGCCACCAGTGATCCGAGTGCAGGGGACCTACCGAACACCGGGGAGCTGTTTTTT. Its translation: CATSDPSAGDLPNTGELFF.

By share of the sample, this clonotype is large. V is TRBV27 and J is TRBJ2-2; D is possibly TRBD1 (5 bases). Looked up from germline, CDR1 is MNHEY and CDR2 is SMNVEV (reference sequence). With 4 bases removed from V and 8 bases from J, the gap between germline ends came to 17 bases. This CDR3 is built from 15 residues. The CDR3 DNA reads TGTGCCAGCAGTTCTCCGACAGTCTCGGCGGGGGAGCTGTTTTTT. Residues: CASSSPTVSAGELFF.

This clonotype rates as large. The rearrangement uses TRBV7-3 and TRBJ2-2; no reliable D call. Germline V gene lookup returns CDR1 SGHTA and CDR2 FQGTGA. Deletions cut 1 base from V and 1 base from J, with 7 bases between. The CDR3 runs to 15 residues. Written as DNA, the CDR3 is TGTGCCAGCAGCTTAAATCCCATGAACACCGGGGAGCTGTTTTTT. Translated, it gives CASSLNPMNTGELFF.

By share, this clonotype ranks as large (0.1 to 1%). V is TRBV28 and J is TRBJ2-1, with TRBD2 matching 11 bases. CDR1 and CDR2 from the germline V gene are MDHEN and SYDVKM. Germline trimming cut 5 bases from V and 4 bases from J; bases unmatched to any gene: 7. The CDR3 is 16 residues long. As DNA, the CDR3 is TGTGCCAGCAGTCCCCTAGCGGGAGGACGTTACAATGAGCAGTTCTTC. It yields the protein CASSPLAGGRYNEQFF.

This clonotype counts as medium-sized (0.01 to 0.1%). The J gene is TRBJ2-6, the V gene TRBV10-3, with a tentative D call TRBD1 (5 bases). The V end lost 4 bases, the J end lost 1 base, and 14 bases lay between the germline ends. Per the germline V gene, CDR1 is ENHRY and CDR2 is SYGVKD. The CDR3 covers 17 residues. The CDR3, as DNA: TGTGCCATCAGTGGAGGAAGGGGCGCGTCTGGGGCCAACGTCCTGACTTTC. Protein: CAISGGRGASGANVLTF.

This clonotype is labeled large (0.1 to 1%). The chain couples TRBV29-1 to TRBJ2-1; tentative D call: TRBD2 (6 bases). This CDR3 has 14 residues. The ends were cut back, 4 bases at V and 1 base at J, with 11 bases in the middle. Germline V gene lookup returns CDR1 SQVTM and CDR2 ANQGSEA. The CDR3, as DNA: TGCAGCGTTGTCGGGGGTACGTCCTACAATGAGCAGTTCTTC. Amino acids: CSVVGGTSYNEQFF.

This clonotype qualifies as large. This chain links TRBV5-4 with TRBJ1-1, with D unresolved. CDR3 size: 12 residues. Trimming removed 4 bases from V and 3 bases from J, with 7 bases in between. Per the germline V gene, CDR1 is SGHNT and CDR2 is YYREEE (reference sequence). The CDR3 is CASSAGYTEAFF. The DNA of the CDR3 is TGTGCCAGCAGCGCGGGTTACACTGAAGCTTTCTTT.

In its sample, this clonotype is medium-sized. This may be a read error, as it is one base from a much larger clone. V is TRBV19 and J is TRBJ1-1; 8 bases fit TRBD1. The V gene's germline CDR1 is LNHDA and CDR2 SQIVND (reference sequence). V trimming: 6 bases; J trimming: 6 bases; junction bases outside the gene matches: 12. The CDR3 sequence is 15 residues long. CDR3 sequence reads: CASSHWDTGGSEAFF. CDR3 nucleotide sequence: TGTGCCAGTAGCCATTGGGACACAGGGGGGTCTGAAGCTTTCTTT.

This clonotype is large within its sample. The rearrangement joins TRBV7-3 to TRBJ2-7, with D perhaps TRBD1 (6 bases). The CDR3 is made up of 14 amino acids. Germline assignment: CDR1 SGHTA and CDR2 FQGTGA. V was pared by 5 bases and J by 3 bases, with 14 bases between. The CDR3 DNA follows: TGTGCCAGCAGCCAAGGGGGTGATGGCTACGAGCAGTACTTC. Translation: CASSQGGDGYEQYF.

By its share, this clonotype is medium-sized (0.01 to 0.1%). The chain has TRBV7-2 and TRBJ1-5, with D possibly being TRBD1 (6 bases). The CDR3 runs to 14 residues. The germline V gene encodes CDR1 SGHTA and CDR2 FQGNSA. The ends were cut back, 4 bases at V and 1 base at J, with 8 bases in the middle. The CDR3 region has the DNA TGTGCCAGCAGCTCCAGGGGAAGCAATCAGCCCCAGCATTTT. Translation: CASSSRGSNQPQHF.